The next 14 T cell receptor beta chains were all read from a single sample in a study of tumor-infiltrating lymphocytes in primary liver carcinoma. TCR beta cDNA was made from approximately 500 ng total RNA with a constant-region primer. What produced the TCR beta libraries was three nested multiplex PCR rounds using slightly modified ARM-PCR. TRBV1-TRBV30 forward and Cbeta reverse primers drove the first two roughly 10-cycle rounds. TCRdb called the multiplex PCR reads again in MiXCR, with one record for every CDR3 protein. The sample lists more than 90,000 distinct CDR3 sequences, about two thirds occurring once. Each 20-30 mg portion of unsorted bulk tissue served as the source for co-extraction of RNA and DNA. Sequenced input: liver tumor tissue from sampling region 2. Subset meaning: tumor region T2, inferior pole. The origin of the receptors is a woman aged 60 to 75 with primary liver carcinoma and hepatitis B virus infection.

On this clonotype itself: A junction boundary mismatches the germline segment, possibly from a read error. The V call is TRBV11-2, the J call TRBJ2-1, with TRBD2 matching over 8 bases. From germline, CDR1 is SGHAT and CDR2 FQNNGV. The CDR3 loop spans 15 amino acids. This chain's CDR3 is CTSRLESGSVSEQFF. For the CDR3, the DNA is TGCACCAGCAGATTAGAGAGCGGGAGTGTGAGTGAGCAGTTCTTC.

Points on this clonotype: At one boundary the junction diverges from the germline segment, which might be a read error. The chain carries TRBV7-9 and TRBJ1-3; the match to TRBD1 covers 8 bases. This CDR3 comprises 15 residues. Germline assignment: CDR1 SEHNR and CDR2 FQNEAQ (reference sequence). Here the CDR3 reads CASSSGTGSGITIYF. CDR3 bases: TGTGCCAGCAGCTCAGGGACAGGCTCTGGAATCACCATATATTTT.

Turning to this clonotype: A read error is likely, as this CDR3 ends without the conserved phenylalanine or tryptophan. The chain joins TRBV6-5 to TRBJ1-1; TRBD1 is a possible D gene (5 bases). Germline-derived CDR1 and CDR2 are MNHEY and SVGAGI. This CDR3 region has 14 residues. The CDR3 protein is CSSSPDRRNTEAFS. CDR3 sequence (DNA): TGTTCCAGTAGCCCCGACAGAAGGAACACTGAAGCTTTCTCT.

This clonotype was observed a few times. For the CDR3, the DNA is TGCGCCAGCAGCTTGGCCCCGACTAGCGGATCCTACGAGCAGTACTTC. The encoded protein is CASSLAPTSGSYEQYF. The chain joins TRBV5-1 to TRBJ2-7; 9 nucleotides match TRBD2. From germline, CDR1 is SGHRS and CDR2 YFSETQ. V dropped 0 bases and J dropped 1; count of bases not matched to a gene: 5. This CDR3 region has 16 residues.

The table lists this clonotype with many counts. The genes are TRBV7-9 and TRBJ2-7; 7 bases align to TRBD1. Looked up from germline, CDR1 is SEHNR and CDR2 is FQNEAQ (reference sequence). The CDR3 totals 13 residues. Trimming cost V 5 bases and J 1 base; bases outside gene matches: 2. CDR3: CASSQGESYEQYF. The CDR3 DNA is TGTGCCAGCAGCCAGGGGGAATCCTACGAGCAGTACTTC.

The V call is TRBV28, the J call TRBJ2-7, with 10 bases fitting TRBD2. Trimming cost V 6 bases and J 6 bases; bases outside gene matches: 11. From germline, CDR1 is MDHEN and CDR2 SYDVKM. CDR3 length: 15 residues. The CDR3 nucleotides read TGTGCCAGCAGCCCGGGACTAGCGATTCCGCGCGAGCAGTACTTC. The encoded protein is CASSPGLAIPREQYF.

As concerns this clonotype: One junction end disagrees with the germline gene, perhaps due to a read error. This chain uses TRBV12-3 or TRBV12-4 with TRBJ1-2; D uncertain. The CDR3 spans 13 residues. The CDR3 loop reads CASSFQFNYGYTF. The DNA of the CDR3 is TGTGCCAGCAGTTTCCAGTTCAACTATGGCTACACCTTT.

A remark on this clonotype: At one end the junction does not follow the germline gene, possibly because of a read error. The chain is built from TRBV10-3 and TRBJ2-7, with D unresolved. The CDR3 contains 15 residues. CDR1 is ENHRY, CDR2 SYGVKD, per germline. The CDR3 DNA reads TGTGCCATCCGTGACACCGGACGGTACTCCTATGAGCAGTACTTC. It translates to CAIRDTGRYSYEQYF.

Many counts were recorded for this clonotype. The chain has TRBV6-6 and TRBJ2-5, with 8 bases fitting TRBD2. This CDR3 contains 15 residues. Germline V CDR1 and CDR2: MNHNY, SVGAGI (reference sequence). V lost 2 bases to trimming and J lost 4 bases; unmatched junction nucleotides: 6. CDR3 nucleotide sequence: TGTGCCAGCAGTTACCGGGCGGGAGGAGGAGAGACCCAGTACTTC. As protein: CASSYRAGGGETQYF.

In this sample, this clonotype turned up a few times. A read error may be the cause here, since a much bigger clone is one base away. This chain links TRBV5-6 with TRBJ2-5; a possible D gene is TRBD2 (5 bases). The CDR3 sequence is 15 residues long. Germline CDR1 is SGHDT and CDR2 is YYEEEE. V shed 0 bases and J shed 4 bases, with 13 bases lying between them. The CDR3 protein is CASSLGRGEVETQYF. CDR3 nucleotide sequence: TGTGCCAGCAGCTTGGGACGGGGAGAGGTAGAGACCCAGTACTTC.

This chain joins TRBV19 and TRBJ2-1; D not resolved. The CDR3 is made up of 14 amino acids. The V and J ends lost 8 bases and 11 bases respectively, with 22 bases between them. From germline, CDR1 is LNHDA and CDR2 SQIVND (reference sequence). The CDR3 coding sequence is TGTGCCAGTGCCGTTGATGGGAACTACGATAAGCAGTTCTTC. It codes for CASAVDGNYDKQFF.

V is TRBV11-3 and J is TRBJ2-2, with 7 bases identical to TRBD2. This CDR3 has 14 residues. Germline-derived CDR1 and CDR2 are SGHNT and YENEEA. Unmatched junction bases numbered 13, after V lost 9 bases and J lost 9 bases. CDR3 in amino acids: CASGTGGPTRELFF. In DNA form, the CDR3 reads TGTGCCAGTGGTACGGGGGGACCGACCAGGGAGCTGTTTTTT. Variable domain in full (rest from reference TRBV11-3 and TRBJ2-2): EAGVVQSPRYKIIEKKQPVAFWCNPISGHNTLYWYLQNLGQGPELLIRYENEEAVDDSQLPKDRFSAERLKGVDSTLKIQPAELGDSAVYLCASGTGGPTRELFFGEGSRLTVL.

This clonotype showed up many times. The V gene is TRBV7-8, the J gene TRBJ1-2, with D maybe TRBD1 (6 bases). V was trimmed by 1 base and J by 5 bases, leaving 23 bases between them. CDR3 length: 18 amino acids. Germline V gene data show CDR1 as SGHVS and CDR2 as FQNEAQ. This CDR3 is CASSLGSRPGAPAYGYTF. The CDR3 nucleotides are TGTGCCAGCAGCTTAGGATCCCGCCCAGGGGCCCCCGCATATGGCTACACCTTC.

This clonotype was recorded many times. In DNA, the CDR3 is TGTGCTAGTGCAGGACAGGGGAACACTGAAGCTTTCTTT. This gives the protein CASAGQGNTEAFF. V gene TRBV12-5 combines with J gene TRBJ1-1, with TRBD1 matching over 8 bases. Germline V gene lookup returns CDR1 LGHNT and CDR2 FRNRAP. The CDR3 totals 13 residues. Germline trimming cut 7 bases from V and 1 base from J; bases unmatched to any gene: 2.